These 7 T cell receptor beta chains were all obtained from the same sample, sequenced in a study of blood T cells in healthy people across ages. Alongside a J-beta primer mix, a sample-barcoded 5' primer served in a second PCR lasting about 7 to 12 cycles. Each CDR3 protein gets one entry after TCRdb re-called the 5' RACE reads with MiXCR. The data contain about a million distinct CDR3 sequences, roughly 50% of them seen just once; the ten biggest clones take up over 20%. The sample comprised blood. The receptors shown here come from a woman aged 55-75 years in good health.

J is TRBJ2-3 and V is TRBV3-1; 12 positions agree with TRBD2. CDR1 is LGHDT and CDR2 is YNNKEL in the germline V gene (reference sequence). The junction had 10 bases not matched to a gene; V was cut back by 3 bases and J by 3 bases. The CDR3 extends over 18 amino acids. The DNA of the CDR3 is TGTGCCAGCAGCCAGCACCGACTAGCGGGAGTTGGAACAGATACGCAGTATTTT. It translates to CASSQHRLAGVGTDTQYF.

Only a few counts were recorded for this clonotype. The chain is built from TRBV4-1 and TRBJ2-5; 9 nucleotides line up with TRBD1. Germline trimming cut 4 bases from V and 4 bases from J; bases unmatched to any gene: 4. From germline, CDR1 is MGHRA and CDR2 YSYEKL. This CDR3 spans 14 amino acids. The CDR3 DNA reads as TGCGCCAGCAGCCTGAAGGACAGGGGAGAGACCCAGTACTTC. This codes for CASSLKDRGETQYF.

This sequence joins TRBV9 and TRBJ2-2; D ambiguous. Trimming took 4 bases from V and 7 from J, leaving 11 bases between them. Germline V gene lookup returns CDR1 SGDLS and CDR2 YYNGEE. CDR3 length: 13 amino acids. CDR3 DNA: TGTGCCAGCAGCAACCGTCAGGACGGGGAGCTGTTTTTT. This encodes CASSNRQDGELFF.

V gene TRBV20-1 combines with J gene TRBJ2-3; TRBD2 matches 9 bases. The V segment lost 6 bases and the J segment 4 bases; nucleotides outside the gene matches: 8. The CDR3 consists of 14 residues. In germline, CDR1 is DFQATT, CDR2 SNEGSKA (reference sequence). The CDR3 DNA reads as TGCAGTGCAGCTCCGGGACTAGCCCCAGATACGCAGTATTTT. It yields the protein CSAAPGLAPDTQYF.

The chain is built from TRBV7-9 and TRBJ2-1; D could derive from TRBD1 or TRBD2 (5 bases each). The J call may be incorrect, as the DNA end agrees better with TRBJ2-7. Germline V CDR1 and CDR2: SEHNR, FQNEAQ (reference sequence). The CDR3 covers 16 residues. The CDR3 region has the DNA TGTGCCAGCAGCCAAACCGGGGCCCCTGACTACAATGAGCAGTACTTC. Translated, it gives CASSQTGAPDYNEQYF.

The rearrangement uses TRBV15 and TRBJ2-3, with unresolved D. Germline loops: CDR1 LNHNV, CDR2 YYDKDF (reference sequence). Trimming stripped 3 bases from V and 0 bases from J, with 10 bases between. CDR3 length: 15 amino acids. The CDR3 here is CATSRDRYSTDTQYF. The CDR3 coding sequence is TGTGCCACCAGCAGGGACCGGTACAGCACAGATACGCAGTATTTT.

This chain links TRBV14 with TRBJ2-4; 8 nucleotides match TRBD2. The J call is doubtful: the DNA matches TRBJ2-7 better. Germline CDR1 is SGHDN and CDR2 is FVKESK. The CDR3 contains 16 residues. CDR3 coding DNA: TGTGCCAGCAGCCCTAGGACTAGCTTCGGAATAGTCGAGCAGTACTTC. It yields the protein CASSPRTSFGIVEQYF.